Given below is one T cell receptor beta chain in context. Antigen: not known. This sample is part of a study of CD8+ T cells in alopecia areata. Study-level findings and limits: Scalp repertoires also include resident alphabeta T cells from normal skin.

Sorted populations comprised CD4+ and CD8+ T cells obtained from PBMCs. Extraction and reverse transcription of RNA yielded cDNA as the sequencing template. Method: immunoSEQ multiplex PCR; TCRdb's copy keeps in-frame clones and lacks some. The table lists over 90,000 clones, roughly half of them singletons. The sample consisted of CD4+ T cells sorted from blood. This TCR was recovered from a human donor in good health.

DNA of the CDR3: TGTGCCAGCTCACCCGACGCTATCACCTCTGGAAACACCATATATTTT. It translates to CASSPDAITSGNTIYF. The chain employs TRBV18 and TRBJ1-3; D not resolved. The CDR3 runs 16 residues. With 3 bases removed from V and 0 bases from J, the gap between germline ends came to 12 bases. Germline CDR1 is KGHSH and CDR2 is LQKENI.